This T cell receptor (beta chain) appears in the sequencing data of a study of blood T cell repertoires in COVID-19. Turning to the study itself: Material from acute and convalescent COVID-19 was sourced from the United States, Italy and Spain.

The CDR3 length is 15 residues. The germline V gene encodes CDR1 GTSNPN and CDR2 SVGIG (reference sequence). Trimming at V came to 1 base and at J to 2 bases, leaving 6 bases not matched to a gene. Libraries were prepared by immunoSEQ multiplex PCR; TCRdb keeps only in-frame clonotypes and omits some of them. The sample contains 410,000 or so clones, 75% to 90% of which appear only once. This chain joins TRBV30 and TRBJ1-1, with TRBD1 matching over 8 bases. This clonotype was sampled from a woman aged 40 to 55 with COVID-19, enrolled during active disease. Input material: peripheral blood. CDR3 amino acids: CAWSALDRVNTEAFF. DNA for the CDR3: TGTGCCTGGAGTGCCCTGGACAGGGTTAACACTGAAGCTTTCTTT.